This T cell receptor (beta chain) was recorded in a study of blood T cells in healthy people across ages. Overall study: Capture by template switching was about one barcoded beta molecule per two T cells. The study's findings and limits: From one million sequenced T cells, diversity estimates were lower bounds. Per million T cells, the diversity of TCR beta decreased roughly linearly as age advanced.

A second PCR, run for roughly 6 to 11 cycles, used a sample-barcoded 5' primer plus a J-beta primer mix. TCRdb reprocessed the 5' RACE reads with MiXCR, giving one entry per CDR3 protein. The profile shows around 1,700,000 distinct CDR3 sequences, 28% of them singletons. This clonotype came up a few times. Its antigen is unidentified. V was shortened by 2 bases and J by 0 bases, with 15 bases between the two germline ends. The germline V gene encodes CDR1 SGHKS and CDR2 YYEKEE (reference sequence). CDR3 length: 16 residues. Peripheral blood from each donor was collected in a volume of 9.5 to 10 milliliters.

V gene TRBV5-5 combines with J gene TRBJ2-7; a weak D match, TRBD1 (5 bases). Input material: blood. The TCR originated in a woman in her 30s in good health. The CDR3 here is CASSLQGKQASYEQYF. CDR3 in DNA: TGTGCCAGCAGCTTACAAGGGAAACAGGCCTCCTACGAGCAGTACTTC.